The present T cell receptor beta chain was sequenced within a study of T-cell reconstitution after alpha-beta-depleted transplantation in children. General study points: In patients about two months after transplant, alpha-beta T cells reportedly arose from several hundred expanded graft clones. One year after transplant, T-cell counts and diversity came mostly from newly produced T cells.

This clonotype showed up many times. No antigen is known for it. A TCRbeta library incorporating unique molecular identifiers was prepared. TCRdb used MiXCR to reprocess the PCR reads, holding one entry per CDR3 protein. The table lists around 270,000 distinct CDR3 sequences, around 7.1% of them singletons, with 9.1% in the top ten. With 4 bases removed from V and 2 bases from J, the gap between germline ends came to 6 bases. CDR1 and CDR2 (germline): SGHRS, YFSETQ. This CDR3 is built from 12 residues. The receptor's source is a female patient aged 2-9 years who had a stem cell transplant for Fanconi anemia, so the T cells may come from the graft donor. Source: peripheral blood, taken 360 days after TCRalphabeta/CD19-depleted stem cell transplant. The V and J genes are TRBV5-1 and TRBJ1-2; the D is unclear. The CDR3 is CASSARNYGYTF. Here the CDR3 DNA reads TGCGCCAGCAGCGCCAGAAACTATGGCTACACCTTC.